This passage covers 8 T cell receptor beta chains from one sample sequenced in a study of cytomegalovirus exposure and HLA in healthy donors. Use of 60 Vbeta and 13 Jbeta primers characterized the PCR. Generated by immunoSEQ multiplex PCR, the TCRdb table keeps only in-frame clones and is missing some. The table shows around 98,000 clones, with about 81% occurring only once. Sequenced: PBMCs. Every receptor here comes from a man aged 40-55 years in good health and CMV-seronegative.

This chain connects TRBV12-5 to TRBJ2-7, with D possibly being TRBD2 (7 bases). The germline V gene encodes CDR1 LGHNT and CDR2 FRNRAP. The V gene lost 0 bases and the J gene lost 8 bases, with 11 bases spanning the gap. The CDR3 has 13 amino acids. For the CDR3, the DNA is TGTGCTAGTGGTTTGGTAGGGGGGGCGAAGCAGTACTTC. Its protein is CASGLVGGAKQYF. Using reference TRBV12-5 and TRBJ2-7 for the parts outside the CDR3, the full variable domain is DARVTQTPRHKVTEMGQEVTMRCQPILGHNTVFWYRQTMMQGLELLAYFRNRAPLDDSGMPKDRFSAEMPDATLATLKIQPSEPRDSAVYFCASGLVGGAKQYFGPGTRLTVT.

The chain recombines TRBV10-3 with TRBJ2-5; 7 nucleotides match TRBD1. Germline CDR1 reads ENHRY; CDR2 reads SYGVKD. The V segment lost 4 bases and the J segment 1 base; nucleotides outside the gene matches: 6. The CDR3 spans 15 residues. The CDR3 DNA sequence: TGTGCCATCAGTGGGGGACAGCTTTTCCAAGAGACCCAGTACTTC. Protein sequence: CAISGGQLFQETQYF.

The chain recombines TRBV10-3 with TRBJ1-2; 7 bases agree with TRBD1. V lost 9 bases to trimming and J lost 3 bases; unmatched junction nucleotides: 7. Germline V gene sequence: CDR1 ENHRY, CDR2 SYGVKD. The CDR3 sequence is 13 residues long. The CDR3 reads CAISPGTDYGYTF. The CDR3 DNA reads TGTGCCATTAGCCCCGGGACAGACTATGGCTACACCTTC.

The chain combines TRBV9 with TRBJ2-1; 15 nucleotides match TRBD2. The V and J ends lost 3 bases and 4 bases, in that order; junction bases with no gene match: 5. Germline values: CDR1 SGDLS, CDR2 YYNGEE. The CDR3 runs 17 residues. CDR3 nucleotide sequence: TGTGCCAGCAGCGAAGGACTAGCGGGGGGGCGGTACAATGAGCAGTTCTTC. Translating gives CASSEGLAGGRYNEQFF.

Here the CDR3 reads CASSLGQINTGELFF. In DNA form, the CDR3 reads TGTGCCAGCAGCTTAGGGCAGATAAACACCGGGGAGCTGTTTTTT. This chain joins TRBV7-3 and TRBJ2-2; D not resolved. The CDR3 has 15 amino acids. The V gene's germline CDR1 is SGHTA and CDR2 FQGTGA. V was trimmed by 2 bases and J by 2 bases, leaving 9 bases between them.

The V gene is TRBV10-2, the J gene TRBJ2-7; the D gene is possibly TRBD2 (6 bases). V dropped 5 bases and J dropped 3 bases, with 29 bases sitting between them. There are 19 residues in the CDR3. Germline values: CDR1 WSHSY, CDR2 SAAADI. The CDR3 DNA reads as TGCGCCAGCAGTTCTCGGGGGTCCCATCTAAGTAGCAGCCGCTACGAGCAGTACTTC. Translating gives CASSSRGSHLSSSRYEQYF.

J is TRBJ1-1 and V is TRBV19, with 7 bases aligning to TRBD1. Losses at the gene ends were 2 bases for V and 5 bases for J; bases not matched to a gene: 8. Per germline, CDR1 LNHDA and CDR2 SQIVND (reference sequence). This CDR3 has 15 amino acids. CDR3 loop: CASSIRTGVYTEAFF. The CDR3 DNA reads as TGTGCCAGTAGTATAAGAACAGGGGTGTATACTGAAGCTTTCTTT.

This clone appeared a single time. V is TRBV5-1 and J is TRBJ2-5; a weak D match, TRBD2 (6 bases). The CDR3 consists of 13 residues. The germline V and J ends were trimmed by 5 bases and 2 bases, with 10 bases remaining between them. Germline V gene data show CDR1 as SGHRS and CDR2 as YFSETQ. The CDR3 DNA reads as TGCGCCAGCAGGCGGGACTTACAAGAGACCCAGTACTTC. This sequence encodes CASRRDLQETQYF.